What follows is one TCR beta chain and its context. What it binds is unknown. Random hexamers were used to reverse transcribe the RNA input (about 0.45 to 1 ug). A single record per CDR3 protein comes from TCRdb applying MiXCR to the immunoSEQ multiplex PCR reads. Of 95,000 to 150,000 distinct CDR3 sequences detected, around 94% appear once; the ten largest clones hold about 0.29%. This sample was taken from a study of CD8 T cells in Susac syndrome. At the level of the study: When blood was drawn, patients with Susac syndrome were on intravenous immunoglobulin alone, on corticosteroids, or therapy-naive. Findings of the study overall: CD8+ clonal expansion in Susac was maximal in TEMRA cells and in active patients.

Per the germline V gene, CDR1 is ENHRY and CDR2 is SYGVKD. Trimming took off 0 bases at V and 1 base at J, with 10 bases between the two ends. The CDR3 has 16 amino acids. Sequencing was done on a sample of CD8+ T cells from PBMCs. The sequence derives from a human donor with Susac syndrome. The chain employs TRBV10-3 and TRBJ1-5; D call uncertain. Here the CDR3 reads CAISESEGFSNQPQHF. The CDR3, as DNA: TGTGCCATCAGTGAGTCGGAGGGCTTCAGCAATCAGCCCCAGCATTTT.